The rows below give T cell receptor beta chains drawn from one sample of a study of CD8 T cells in ankylosing spondylitis. Using its own MiXCR run on the 5' RACE reads, TCRdb lists one record per CDR3 protein. The sample consists of 9,700 or so distinct CDR3 sequences, 5.5% to 6.5% of them appearing once. Input material: blood, either unsorted or a sorted T cell fraction (not recorded which). The receptors were gathered from a female donor with ankylosing spondylitis or in good health (not recorded which). Both conserved end residues are part of each CDR3. A D gene is named only where the DNA matches it firmly. For some rows the clone size is stated as once, few or many, or as a class when expanded; others skip it.

CDR3 protein: CASSVAADEQFF
CDR3 DNA: TGTGCCAGCAGCGTAGCAGCTGATGAGCAGTTCTTC
V gene: TRBV9
D gene: NA
clone size: NA
J gene: TRBJ2-1

CDR3 protein: CASSEEGAIQPQHF
CDR3 DNA: TGTGCCAGCAGCGAGGAGGGGGCAATTCAGCCCCAGCATTTT
V gene: TRBV9
D gene: TRBD1
clone size: medium-sized
J gene: TRBJ1-5

CDR3 protein: CASSLSGLGADTQYF
CDR3 DNA: TGTGCCAGCAGCTTATCGGGACTAGGCGCAGATACGCAGTATTTT
V gene: TRBV9
D gene: TRBD2
clone size: many
J gene: TRBJ2-3

CDR3 protein: CASSLHTGVGTEAFF
CDR3 DNA: TGTGCCAGCAGCCTCCATACAGGGGTTGGCACTGAAGCTTTCTTT
V gene: TRBV9
D gene: TRBD1
clone size: medium-sized
J gene: TRBJ1-1

CDR3 protein: CASSVGPFGRELFF
CDR3 DNA: TGTGCCAGCAGCGTAGGCCCGTTCGGCCGGGAGCTGTTTTTT
V gene: TRBV9
D gene: NA
clone size: NA
J gene: TRBJ2-2

CDR3 protein: CASTPGEGAYEQYF
CDR3 DNA: TGTGCCAGCACCCCCGGGGAGGGGGCCTACGAGCAGTACTTC
V gene: TRBV9
D gene: NA
clone size: few
J gene: TRBJ2-7

CDR3 protein: CASSVGGSPGETQYF
CDR3 DNA: TGTGCCAGCAGCGTAGGAGGGTCCCCAGGGGAGACCCAGTACTTC
V gene: TRBV9
D gene: NA
clone size: medium-sized
J gene: TRBJ2-5

CDR3 protein: CASSVATTSGNTIYF
CDR3 DNA: TGTGCCAGCAGCGTAGCTACGACCTCTGGAAACACCATATATTTT
V gene: TRBV9
D gene: NA
clone size: medium-sized
J gene: TRBJ1-3

CDR3 protein: CASSEVRGDGYTF
CDR3 DNA: TGTGCCAGCAGCGAGGTCAGGGGGGATGGCTACACCTTC
V gene: TRBV9
D gene: TRBD1
clone size: few
J gene: TRBJ1-2

CDR3 protein: CASSPDSTGYGYTF
CDR3 DNA: TGTGCCAGCAGCCCGGACTCGACCGGCTATGGCTACACCTTC
V gene: TRBV9
D gene: NA
clone size: large
J gene: TRBJ1-2

CDR3 protein: CASSVVADSSYEQYF
CDR3 DNA: TGTGCCAGCAGCGTAGTGGCAGATAGCTCCTACGAGCAGTACTTC
V gene: TRBV9
D gene: NA
clone size: few
J gene: TRBJ2-7

CDR3 protein: CASSVDGREQFF
CDR3 DNA: TGTGCCAGCAGCGTAGACGGCAGGGAGCAGTTCTTC
V gene: TRBV9
D gene: NA
clone size: few
J gene: TRBJ2-1

CDR3 protein: CASSPGTSGTYEQYF
CDR3 DNA: TGTGCCAGCAGTCCCGGGACTAGCGGGACTTACGAGCAGTACTTC
V gene: TRBV9
D gene: TRBD2
clone size: many
J gene: TRBJ2-7

CDR3 protein: CASSGWALGGETQYF
CDR3 DNA: TGTGCCAGCAGCGGTTGGGCTCTGGGAGGAGAGACCCAGTACTTC
V gene: TRBV9
D gene: NA
clone size: many
J gene: TRBJ2-5

CDR3 protein: CASSVVADAFEQYF
CDR3 DNA: TGTGCCAGCAGCGTAGTAGCGGACGCTTTCGAGCAGTACTTC
V gene: TRBV9
D gene: NA
clone size: many
J gene: TRBJ2-7

CDR3 protein: CASHETSGGNTGELFF
CDR3 DNA: TGTGCCAGTCACGAAACTAGCGGGGGCAACACCGGGGAGCTGTTTTTT
V gene: TRBV9
D gene: TRBD2
clone size: many
J gene: TRBJ2-2

CDR3 protein: CASSAASGVQETQYF
CDR3 DNA: TGTGCCAGCAGCGCGGCTAGCGGGGTACAAGAGACCCAGTACTTC
V gene: TRBV9
D gene: TRBD2
clone size: many
J gene: TRBJ2-5

CDR3 protein: CASSVLLAPYNEQFF
CDR3 DNA: TGTGCCAGCAGCGTTTTACTAGCCCCCTACAATGAGCAGTTCTTC
V gene: TRBV9
D gene: NA
clone size: many
J gene: TRBJ2-1

CDR3 protein: CASSVEGSVAKNIQYF
CDR3 DNA: TGTGCCAGCAGCGTAGAGGGGTCTGTCGCCAAAAACATTCAGTACTTC
V gene: TRBV9
D gene: NA
clone size: NA
J gene: TRBJ2-4

CDR3 protein: CASSVLSGSSYEQYF
CDR3 DNA: TGTGCCAGCAGCGTACTTAGCGGGAGTTCCTACGAGCAGTACTTC
V gene: TRBV9
D gene: TRBD2
clone size: NA
J gene: TRBJ2-7

CDR3 protein: CASSVWTSTDTQYF
CDR3 DNA: TGTGCCAGCAGCGTCTGGACTAGCACAGATACGCAGTATTTT
V gene: TRBV9
D gene: NA
clone size: many
J gene: TRBJ2-3

CDR3 protein: CASSVEGHISYNEQFF
CDR3 DNA: TGTGCCAGCAGCGTAGAGGGTCACATCTCCTACAATGAGCAGTTCTTC
V gene: TRBV9
D gene: NA
clone size: many
J gene: TRBJ2-1

CDR3 protein: CASSVRDRSTDTQYF
CDR3 DNA: TGTGCCAGCAGCGTGAGGGACAGGAGCACAGATACGCAGTATTTT
V gene: TRBV9
D gene: TRBD1
clone size: medium-sized
J gene: TRBJ2-3

CDR3 protein: CASTGAGSDSPLHF
CDR3 DNA: TGTGCCAGCACGGGGGCCGGGTCGGATTCACCCCTCCACTTT
V gene: TRBV9
D gene: NA
clone size: many
J gene: TRBJ1-6

CDR3 protein: CASSPTGLASHSYEQFF
CDR3 DNA: TGTGCCAGCAGCCCAACGGGACTAGCGAGCCACTCGTATGAGCAGTTCTTC
V gene: TRBV9
D gene: TRBD2
clone size: many
J gene: TRBJ2-1

CDR3 protein: CVGGNTIYF
CDR3 DNA: TGTGTTGGCGGCAACACCATATATTTT
V gene: TRBV12-3/TRBV12-4
D gene: NA
clone size: few
J gene: TRBJ1-3

CDR3 protein: CASSVGFYSTDTQYF
CDR3 DNA: TGTGCCAGCAGCGTAGGGTTCTACAGCACAGATACGCAGTATTTT
V gene: TRBV9
D gene: NA
clone size: medium-sized
J gene: TRBJ2-3

CDR3 protein: CASSPSGSRDEQFF
CDR3 DNA: TGTGCCAGCAGCCCTAGCGGGAGCAGGGATGAGCAGTTCTTC
V gene: TRBV9
D gene: TRBD2
clone size: medium-sized
J gene: TRBJ2-1

CDR3 protein: CASSGGGTAYEQYF
CDR3 DNA: TGTGCCAGCAGCGGTGGAGGGACAGCCTACGAGCAGTACTTC
V gene: TRBV9
D gene: NA
clone size: few
J gene: TRBJ2-7

CDR3 protein: CASSVEDGSNQPQHF
CDR3 DNA: TGTGCCAGCAGCGTAGAGGACGGTAGCAATCAGCCCCAGCATTTT
V gene: TRBV9
D gene: NA
clone size: many
J gene: TRBJ1-5

CDR3 protein: CASSAGTSSSDTQYF
CDR3 DNA: TGTGCCAGCAGCGCCGGGACTAGCAGTTCGGATACGCAGTATTTT
V gene: TRBV9
D gene: TRBD2
clone size: NA
J gene: TRBJ2-3

CDR3 protein: CASGRDRLTYEQYF
CDR3 DNA: TGTGCCAGCGGACGGGACAGGTTAACCTACGAGCAGTACTTC
V gene: TRBV9
D gene: TRBD1
clone size: medium-sized
J gene: TRBJ2-7

CDR3 protein: CASSVSGQGASEQYF
CDR3 DNA: TGTGCCAGCAGCGTTTCGGGACAGGGGGCGTCAGAGCAGTACTTC
V gene: TRBV9
D gene: TRBD1
clone size: many
J gene: TRBJ2-7

CDR3 protein: CASSFGGDTYEQYF
CDR3 DNA: TGTGCCAGCAGCTTCGGGGGTGACACCTACGAGCAGTACTTC
V gene: TRBV9
D gene: NA
clone size: many
J gene: TRBJ2-7

CDR3 protein: CASSPGGYAEAFF
CDR3 DNA: TGTGCCAGCAGCCCAGGGGGGTACGCTGAAGCTTTCTTT
V gene: TRBV9
D gene: TRBD1
clone size: many
J gene: TRBJ1-1

CDR3 protein: CASSAGTGGLIGQYF
CDR3 DNA: TGTGCCAGCAGCGCCGGGACAGGGGGCCTCATAGGGCAGTACTTC
V gene: TRBV9
D gene: TRBD1
clone size: large
J gene: TRBJ2-7

CDR3 protein: CASSPGSGSYNEQFF
CDR3 DNA: TGTGCCAGCAGTCCCGGGAGTGGGTCCTACAATGAGCAGTTCTTC
V gene: TRBV9
D gene: NA
clone size: NA
J gene: TRBJ2-1

CDR3 protein: CASSVGQGADQPQHF
CDR3 DNA: TGTGCCAGCAGCGTGGGACAGGGGGCCGATCAGCCCCAGCATTTT
V gene: TRBV9
D gene: TRBD1
clone size: many
J gene: TRBJ1-5

CDR3 protein: CASSEAGGTDTQYF
CDR3 DNA: TGTGCCAGCAGCGAGGCAGGGGGCACAGATACGCAGTATTTT
V gene: TRBV9
D gene: NA
clone size: many
J gene: TRBJ2-3

CDR3 protein: CASSVASGGASGEQFF
CDR3 DNA: TGTGCCAGCAGCGTAGCTAGCGGGGGGGCCTCAGGGGAGCAGTTCTTC
V gene: TRBV9
D gene: TRBD2
clone size: many
J gene: TRBJ2-1

CDR3 protein: CASSPYLGVETQYF
CDR3 DNA: TGTGCCAGCAGCCCCTATCTCGGGGTGGAGACCCAGTACTTC
V gene: TRBV9
D gene: NA
clone size: many
J gene: TRBJ2-5

CDR3 protein: CASSLAGGDYNEQFF
CDR3 DNA: TGTGCCAGCAGTTTAGCGGGGGGAGACTACAATGAGCAGTTCTTC
V gene: TRBV9
D gene: TRBD2
clone size: NA
J gene: TRBJ2-1

CDR3 protein: CASSPRTGGNTIYF
CDR3 DNA: TGTGCCAGCAGCCCCCGGACAGGGGGGAACACCATATATTTT
V gene: TRBV9
D gene: TRBD1
clone size: medium-sized
J gene: TRBJ1-3

CDR3 protein: CASSVGNSDYEQYF
CDR3 DNA: TGTGCCAGCAGCGTAGGGAACAGCGACTACGAGCAGTACTTC
V gene: TRBV9
D gene: NA
clone size: NA
J gene: TRBJ2-7

CDR3 protein: CASSVGGSGNYGYTF
CDR3 DNA: TGTGCCAGCAGCGTAGGAGGGTCGGGTAACTATGGCTACACCTTC
V gene: TRBV9
D gene: NA
clone size: many
J gene: TRBJ1-2

CDR3 protein: CASSVDPGEISGNTIYF
CDR3 DNA: TGTGCCAGCAGCGTAGATCCAGGGGAAATCTCTGGAAACACCATATATTTT
V gene: TRBV9
D gene: NA
clone size: NA
J gene: TRBJ1-3

CDR3 protein: CASSVGDTGELFF
CDR3 DNA: TGTGCCAGCAGCGTAGGCGACACCGGGGAGCTGTTTTTT
V gene: TRBV9
D gene: NA
clone size: NA
J gene: TRBJ2-2

CDR3 protein: CASSESRDTGRDEQYF
CDR3 DNA: TGTGCCAGCAGCGAGAGCCGGGACACAGGACGTGACGAGCAGTACTTC
V gene: TRBV9
D gene: NA
clone size: few
J gene: TRBJ2-7

CDR3 protein: CASSTDPRVASSYNEQFF
CDR3 DNA: TGTGCCAGCAGCACCGACCCGAGGGTCGCGAGCTCCTACAATGAGCAGTTCTTC
V gene: TRBV9
D gene: NA
clone size: many
J gene: TRBJ2-1

CDR3 protein: CASSVEFLGPTDTQYF
CDR3 DNA: TGTGCCAGCAGCGTAGAGTTTTTGGGGCCAACAGATACGCAGTATTTT
V gene: TRBV9
D gene: NA
clone size: many
J gene: TRBJ2-3

CDR3 protein: CAVEEQGGSEAFF
CDR3 DNA: TGTGCCGTCGAAGAGCAGGGTGGCTCTGAAGCTTTCTTT
V gene: TRBV10-3
D gene: NA
clone size: medium-sized
J gene: TRBJ1-1

CDR3 protein: CASSVSYPPYEQYF
CDR3 DNA: TGTGCCAGCAGCGTATCCTATCCCCCCTACGAGCAGTACTTC
V gene: TRBV9
D gene: NA
clone size: medium-sized
J gene: TRBJ2-7

CDR3 protein: CASSVELGSYEQYF
CDR3 DNA: TGTGCCAGCAGCGTAGAACTGGGAAGCTACGAGCAGTACTTC
V gene: TRBV9
D gene: NA
clone size: many
J gene: TRBJ2-7

CDR3 protein: CASGTDQDNSPLHF
CDR3 DNA: TGTGCCAGCGGGACAGACCAGGATAATTCACCCCTCCACTTT
V gene: TRBV9
D gene: TRBD1
clone size: medium-sized
J gene: TRBJ1-6

CDR3 protein: CASSVAWSGGTDTQYF
CDR3 DNA: TGTGCCAGCAGCGTAGCTTGGAGCGGGGGCACAGATACGCAGTATTTT
V gene: TRBV9
D gene: TRBD2
clone size: many
J gene: TRBJ2-3

CDR3 protein: CASRPDLNTGELFF
CDR3 DNA: TGTGCCAGCAGGCCCGACCTAAACACCGGGGAGCTGTTTTTT
V gene: TRBV9
D gene: NA
clone size: many
J gene: TRBJ2-2